This T cell receptor beta chain emerged from a study of blood T cell repertoires in COVID-19 (dated by TCRdb to 2018 to 2020). Context from the whole study: Samples covering the acute and convalescent phases of COVID-19 were provided by collaborators in the United States, Italy and Spain. A freely available public database, intended as a resource for researchers studying the immune response to SARS-CoV-2, is where the repertoires were released. The prospective study material was composed of cDNA or gDNA derived from T cells, B-cell-depleted T cells, or PBMCs. Subjects who had been exposed to COVID-19, were actively infected with it, or had recovered from it provided the deeply sampled blood TCRbeta repertoires that made up the dataset. Sample metadata almost always included a de-identified subject ID, COVID-19 status, age in years and sex. Where available, HLA class I and class II types were taken from metadata supplied by the sample provider and were not determined by assay-based typing. Samples came from the ongoing ImmuneRACE study (first 160 participants) plus 1,254 subjects from 6 global collaborators.

What the study reported, not specific to this receptor: The quantity of clinical and demographic metadata differed by source and by participant and was supplied without curation.

TCRbeta CDR3 regions were amplified from genomic DNA by means of the immunoSEQ Assay, a bias-controlled multiplex PCR. The paper's processing steps were these. Within the assay, amplification of reference gene primers was used to estimate how many nucleated cells each sample contained. To quantify the absolute abundance of each unique TCRbeta CDR3 rearrangement, sequence reads were collapsed and filtered. For each sample, productive Simpson clonality was calculated by taking the square root of Simpson's diversity index across productive rearrangements. TCRdb obtained this table from immuneACCESS and retained in-frame rearrangements with V and J assigned. These tables miss some clones; where compared with another copy, unresolved V genes account for less than half of the shortfall, and the remainder is unexplained. V and J calls and clone size are as listed in that table; D and trimming were resolved from the DNA. Recorded for this sample are 110,000 to 150,000 clones; 84% of them occurred a single time. Together, the top ten hold approximately 8% of the sample.

To note about this clone: Its antigen is not yet known. No clone much larger than this one lies a single base away; base qualities are absent.

Whole blood was collected in K2EDTA tubes by collaborating institutions according to the institutions' own protocols. For TCRbeta analysis, collaborators shipped samples in one of three forms: frozen whole blood, isolated PBMCs, or DNA extracted from either of those sample types. Sequenced input: peripheral blood. The sequence came from a human donor in a cohort sampled during active COVID-19.

The CDR3 region has the sequence CASSATSGGRYEQYF. The DNA sequence is given as TGTGCCAGCAGCGCTACTAGCGGGGGAAGATACGAGCAGTACTTC. Recombination joined TRBV7-6 with TRBJ2-7, with 11 middle bases fitting TRBD2. The germline V gene sets CDR1 to SGHVS and CDR2 to FNYEAQ. The junction shows trimming of 5 bases on V and 4 bases on J, and the gene matches do not reach 7 bases of it. The CDR3 covers 15 residues, taking in both the cysteine and the phenylalanine. The read is trimmed to its CDR3 DNA, 45 bases read in frame from base 1.